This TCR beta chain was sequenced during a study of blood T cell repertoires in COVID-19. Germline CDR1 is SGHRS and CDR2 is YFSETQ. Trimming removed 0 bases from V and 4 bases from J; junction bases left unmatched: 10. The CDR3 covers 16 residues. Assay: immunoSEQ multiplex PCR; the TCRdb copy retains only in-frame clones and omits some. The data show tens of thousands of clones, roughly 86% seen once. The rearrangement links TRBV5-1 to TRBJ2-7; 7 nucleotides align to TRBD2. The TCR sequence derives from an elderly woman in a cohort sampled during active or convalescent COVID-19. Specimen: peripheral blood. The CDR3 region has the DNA TGCGCCAGCAGCTTGGGCTCTTTGGCGGGAGAGTACGAGCAGTACTTC. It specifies CASSLGSLAGEYEQYF.